What follows is one TCR beta chain and its context. Germline V CDR1 and CDR2: MNHEY, SVGAGI. Trimming stripped 2 bases from V and 6 bases from J, with 11 bases between. The CDR3 length is 14 residues. This sample was included in a study of T cell responses to AZD1222 COVID-19 vaccine. Clones were read by immunoSEQ multiplex PCR, and TCRdb kept only the in-frame ones, dropping some. This sample carries some 130,000 clones, more than 85% of them seen once, and the ten largest clones take 5% to 7%. The sequences come from peripheral blood, collected on day 0 of AZD1222 vaccination. This receptor was obtained from an adult in good health. The chain uses TRBV6-5 and TRBJ1-5; unclear D gene. This chain's CDR3 is CASSYTGGSQPQHF. The CDR3 nucleotides are TGTGCCAGCAGTTACACGGGAGGTAGTCAGCCCCAGCATTTT.